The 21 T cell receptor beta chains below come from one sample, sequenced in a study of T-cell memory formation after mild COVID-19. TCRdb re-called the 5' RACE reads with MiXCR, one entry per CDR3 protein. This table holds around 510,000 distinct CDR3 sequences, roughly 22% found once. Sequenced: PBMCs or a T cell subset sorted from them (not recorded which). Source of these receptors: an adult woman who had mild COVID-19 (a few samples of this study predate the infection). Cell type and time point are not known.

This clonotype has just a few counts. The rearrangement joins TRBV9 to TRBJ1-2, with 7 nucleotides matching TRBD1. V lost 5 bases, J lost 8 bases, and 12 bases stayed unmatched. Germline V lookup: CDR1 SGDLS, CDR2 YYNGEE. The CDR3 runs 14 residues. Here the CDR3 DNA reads TGTGCCAGCAGTGGAGCGACAGGGTCCATGGGCTACACCTTC. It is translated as CASSGATGSMGYTF.

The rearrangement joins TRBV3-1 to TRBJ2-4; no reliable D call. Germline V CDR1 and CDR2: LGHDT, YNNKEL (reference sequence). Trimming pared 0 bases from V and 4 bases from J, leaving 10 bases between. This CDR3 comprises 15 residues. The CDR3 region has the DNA TGTGCCAGCAGCCAAGAGAGGTTGACTAAAAACATTCAGTACTTC. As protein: CASSQERLTKNIQYF. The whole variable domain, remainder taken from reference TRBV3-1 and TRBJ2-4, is DTAVSQTPKYLVTQMGNDKSIKCEQNLGHDTMYWYKQDSKKFLKIMFSYNNKELIINETVPNRFSPKSPDKAHLNLHINSLELGDSAVYFCASSQERLTKNIQYFGAGTRLSVL.

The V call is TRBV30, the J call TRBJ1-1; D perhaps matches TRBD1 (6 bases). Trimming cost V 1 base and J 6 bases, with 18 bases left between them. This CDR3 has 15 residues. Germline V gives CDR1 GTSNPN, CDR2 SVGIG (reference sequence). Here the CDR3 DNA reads TGTGCCTGGAGTGGCGATCCCGGGACATTATCTGAAGCTTTCTTT. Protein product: CAWSGDPGTLSEAFF.

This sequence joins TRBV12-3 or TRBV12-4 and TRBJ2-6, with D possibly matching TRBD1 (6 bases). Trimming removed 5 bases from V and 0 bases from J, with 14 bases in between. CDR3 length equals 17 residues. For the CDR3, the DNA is TGTGCCAGCAGTCCACAGGGTGCCAGCTCTGGGGCCAACGTCCTGACTTTC. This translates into CASSPQGASSGANVLTF.

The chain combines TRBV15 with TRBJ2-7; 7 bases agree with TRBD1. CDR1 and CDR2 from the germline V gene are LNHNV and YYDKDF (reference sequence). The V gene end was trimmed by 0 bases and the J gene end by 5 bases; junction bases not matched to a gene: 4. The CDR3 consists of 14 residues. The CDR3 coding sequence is TGTGCCACCAGCAGAGAGGGGCAGGGGGACGAGCAGTACTTC. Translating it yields CATSREGQGDEQYF.

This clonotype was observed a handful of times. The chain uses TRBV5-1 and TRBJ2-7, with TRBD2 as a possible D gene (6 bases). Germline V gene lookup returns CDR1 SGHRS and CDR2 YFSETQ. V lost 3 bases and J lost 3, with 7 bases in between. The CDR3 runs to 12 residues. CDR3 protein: CASSWRGYEQYF. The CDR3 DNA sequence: TGCGCCAGCAGCTGGAGGGGCTACGAGCAGTACTTC. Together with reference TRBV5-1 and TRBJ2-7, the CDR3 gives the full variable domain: KAGVTQTPRYLIKTRGQQVTLSCSPISGHRSVSWYQQTPGQGLQFLFEYFSETQRNKGNFPGRFSGRQFSNSRSEMNVSTLELGDSALYLCASSWRGYEQYFGPGTRLTVT.

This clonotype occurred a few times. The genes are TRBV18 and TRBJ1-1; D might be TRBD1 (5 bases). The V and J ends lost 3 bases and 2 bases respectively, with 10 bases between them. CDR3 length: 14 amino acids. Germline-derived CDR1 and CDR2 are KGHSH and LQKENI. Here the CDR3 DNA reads TGTGCCAGCTCACCGAAGACAGCCAACACTGAAGCTTTCTTT. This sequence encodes CASSPKTANTEAFF.

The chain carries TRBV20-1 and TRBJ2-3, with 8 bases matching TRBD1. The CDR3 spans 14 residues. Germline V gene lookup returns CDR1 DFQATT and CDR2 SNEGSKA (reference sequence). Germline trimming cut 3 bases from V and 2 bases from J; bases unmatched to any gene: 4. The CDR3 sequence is CSARGDRTTDTQYF. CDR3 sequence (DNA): TGCAGTGCTAGGGGGGACAGGACCACAGATACGCAGTATTTT.

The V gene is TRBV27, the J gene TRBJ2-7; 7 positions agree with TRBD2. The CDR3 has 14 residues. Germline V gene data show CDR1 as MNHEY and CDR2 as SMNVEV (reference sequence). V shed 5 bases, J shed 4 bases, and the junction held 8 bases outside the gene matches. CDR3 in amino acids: CASSPLGSGYEQYF. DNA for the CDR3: TGTGCCAGCAGTCCTCTGGGTAGCGGGTACGAGCAGTACTTC.

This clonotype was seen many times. CDR3 sequence reads: CASSPRDYQETQYF. CDR3 bases: TGTGCCAGCAGCCCCCGGGACTACCAAGAGACCCAGTACTTC. The V call is TRBV3-1, the J call TRBJ2-5; D is perhaps TRBD2 (6 bases). This CDR3 has 14 amino acids. Trimming took 4 bases from V and 0 from J, leaving 9 bases between them. Germline lookup yields CDR1 LGHDT and CDR2 YNNKEL (reference sequence).

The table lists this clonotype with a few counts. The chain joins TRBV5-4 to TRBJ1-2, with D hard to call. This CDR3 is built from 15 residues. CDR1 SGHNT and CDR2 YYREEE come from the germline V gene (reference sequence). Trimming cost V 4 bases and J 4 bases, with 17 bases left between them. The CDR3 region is CASSAMGLRTYGYTF. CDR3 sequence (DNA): TGTGCCAGCAGCGCTATGGGGTTGCGGACCTATGGCTACACCTTC.

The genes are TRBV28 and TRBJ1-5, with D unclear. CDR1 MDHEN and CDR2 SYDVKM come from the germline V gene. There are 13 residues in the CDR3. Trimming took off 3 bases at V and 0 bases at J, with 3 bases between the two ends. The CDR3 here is CASSFHSNQPQHF. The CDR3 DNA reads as TGTGCCAGCAGTTTTCATAGCAATCAGCCCCAGCATTTT. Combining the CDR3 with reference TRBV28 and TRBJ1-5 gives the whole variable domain DVKVTQSSRYLVKRTGEKVFLECVQDMDHENMFWYRQDPGLGLRLIYFSYDVKMKEKGDIPEGYSVSREKKERFSLILESASTNQTSMYLCASSFHSNQPQHFGDGTRLSIL.

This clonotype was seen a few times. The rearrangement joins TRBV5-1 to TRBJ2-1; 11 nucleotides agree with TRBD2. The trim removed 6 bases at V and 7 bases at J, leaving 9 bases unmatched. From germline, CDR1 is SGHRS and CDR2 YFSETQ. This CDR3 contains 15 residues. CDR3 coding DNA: TGCGCCAGCAACGTCGGGACTAGCGGAATGAATGAGCAGTTCTTC. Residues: CASNVGTSGMNEQFF.

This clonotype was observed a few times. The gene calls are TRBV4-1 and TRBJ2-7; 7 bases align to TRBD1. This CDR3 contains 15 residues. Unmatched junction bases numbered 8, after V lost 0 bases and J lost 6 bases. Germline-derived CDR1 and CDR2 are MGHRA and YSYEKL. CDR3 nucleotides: TGCGCCAGCAGCCAAGAGGGACAGATGAACGCCGAGCAGTACTTC. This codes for CASSQEGQMNAEQYF.

The CDR3 DNA reads as TGTGCCAGTAGTATCATGGCAACCGGAGGCTCACCCCTCCACTTT. Translation: CASSIMATGGSPLHF. This sequence joins TRBV19 and TRBJ1-6; no reliable D call. With 3 bases removed from V and 10 bases from J, the gap between germline ends came to 16 bases. The CDR3 consists of 15 residues. Germline V gene lookup returns CDR1 LNHDA and CDR2 SQIVND (reference sequence).

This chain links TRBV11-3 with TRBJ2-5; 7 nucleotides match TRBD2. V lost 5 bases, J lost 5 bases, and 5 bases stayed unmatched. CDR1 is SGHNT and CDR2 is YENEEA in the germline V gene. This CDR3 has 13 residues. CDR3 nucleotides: TGTGCCAGCAGCATAGGACTAGTGGAGACCCAGTACTTC. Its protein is CASSIGLVETQYF.

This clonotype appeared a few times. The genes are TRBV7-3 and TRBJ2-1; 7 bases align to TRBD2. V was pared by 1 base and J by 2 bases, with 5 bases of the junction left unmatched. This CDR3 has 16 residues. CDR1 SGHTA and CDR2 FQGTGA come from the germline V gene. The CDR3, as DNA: TGTGCCAGCAGCTTAAATGGGCTAGCGGCCTACAATGAGCAGTTCTTC. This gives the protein CASSLNGLAAYNEQFF.

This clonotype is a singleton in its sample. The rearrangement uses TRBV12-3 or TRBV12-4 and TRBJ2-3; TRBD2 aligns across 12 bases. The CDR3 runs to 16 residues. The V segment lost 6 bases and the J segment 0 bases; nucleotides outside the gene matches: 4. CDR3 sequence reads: CASRIGTSGSTDTQYF. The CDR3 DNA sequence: TGTGCCAGCAGGATAGGGACTAGCGGGAGCACAGATACGCAGTATTTT.

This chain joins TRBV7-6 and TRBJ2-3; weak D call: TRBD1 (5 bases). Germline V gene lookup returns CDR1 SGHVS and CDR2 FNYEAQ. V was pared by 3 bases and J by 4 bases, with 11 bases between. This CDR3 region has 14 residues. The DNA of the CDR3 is TGTGCCAGCAGCTTCTGGACAATCGCAGATACGCAGTATTTT. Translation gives CASSFWTIADTQYF.

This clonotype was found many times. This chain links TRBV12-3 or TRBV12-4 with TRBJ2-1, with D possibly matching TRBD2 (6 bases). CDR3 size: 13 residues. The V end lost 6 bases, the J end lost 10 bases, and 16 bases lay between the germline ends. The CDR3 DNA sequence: TGTGCCAGCAGCACCCGCAATAGCGGAGAGCAGTTCTTC. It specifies CASSTRNSGEQFF.

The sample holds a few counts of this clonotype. Written as DNA, the CDR3 is TGTGCCACCAGCAGGTACATAGGGATTAACACTGAAGCTTTCTTT. Translated, it gives CATSRYIGINTEAFF. The V call is TRBV15, the J call TRBJ1-1; D is ambiguous. V was trimmed by 3 bases and J by 2 bases, leaving 13 bases between them. The V gene's germline CDR1 is LNHNV and CDR2 YYDKDF (reference sequence). The CDR3 runs 15 residues.